Listed here is a single T cell receptor beta chain. The source of the sample is a study of T cell responses to AZD1222 COVID-19 vaccine. The assay was immunoSEQ multiplex PCR, and TCRdb's table has in-frame clones only and misses some. Of 150,000 to 200,000 clones listed, approximately 90% are singletons. Germline V gene sequence: CDR1 KGHDR, CDR2 SFDVKD. With V trimmed by 3 bases and J by 6 bases, 3 bases remained unmatched. The CDR3 spans 14 residues. The material sequenced was peripheral blood, taken on day 0 of AZD1222 vaccination. The clonotype originates from an adult in good health. This chain connects TRBV24-1 to TRBJ1-2; 10 bases are shared with TRBD1. The CDR3 DNA follows: TGTGCCACCAGTGATGACAGGGGGCCGCATGGCTACACCTTC. This encodes CATSDDRGPHGYTF.